A single sample gave rise to the 8 T cell receptor beta chains below, sequenced in a study of blood T cell repertoires in COVID-19. Measured with immunoSEQ multiplex PCR; TCRdb has only the in-frame clones, and not every one. The sample includes roughly 250,000 clones, around 90% of them seen just once. The sequencing input was peripheral blood. Source of these receptors: a man aged 55 to 70 who had recovered from COVID-19.

A single count supports this clone. The chain joins TRBV3-1 (or the pseudogene TRBV3-2) to TRBJ2-3; maybe TRBD1 (5 bases). This CDR3 contains 15 residues. The V gene lost 8 bases and the J gene lost 3 bases, with 18 bases spanning the gap. In germline, CDR1 is LGHDT, CDR2 YNNKEL (reference sequence). The CDR3 sequence is CASSSFSRATDTQYF. The CDR3 DNA is TGTGCCAGCTCCTCTTTTTCCAGGGCTACAGATACGCAGTATTTT.

The count of this clone is one. J is TRBJ2-7 and V is TRBV14, with D tentatively TRBD1 (6 bases). Deletions cut 6 bases from V and 3 bases from J, with 12 bases between. Germline CDR1 SGHDN, CDR2 FVKESK. The CDR3 consists of 13 residues. CDR3 DNA sequence: TGTGCCAGCAGTTCGCAGGGGCACTACGAGCAGTACTTC. As protein: CASSSQGHYEQYF.

The rearrangement joins TRBV5-1 to TRBJ2-7; D is possibly TRBD1 (7 bases). The germline V and J ends were trimmed by 0 bases and 1 base, with 17 bases remaining between them. The length of the CDR3 is 17 residues. CDR1 is SGHRS, CDR2 YFSETQ, per germline. The CDR3 region is CASSLASGGTDSYEQYF. The CDR3 DNA is TGCGCCAGCAGCTTGGCCAGTGGGGGGACAGATTCCTACGAGCAGTACTTC.

The gene calls are TRBV7-3 and TRBJ2-7; D is perhaps TRBD1 (7 bases). The CDR3 consists of 15 residues. Germline V gene data show CDR1 as SGHTA and CDR2 as FQGTGA. The germline V and J ends were trimmed by 2 bases and 5 bases, with 16 bases remaining between them. Here the CDR3 DNA reads TGTGCCAGCAGCTTATCGGGTGGAGGGGGCGACGAGCAGTACTTC. Amino acids: CASSLSGGGGDEQYF.

The CDR3 protein is CASSLAGQGNNEKLFF. The DNA of the CDR3 is TGTGCCAGCAGCTTGGCCGGGCAGGGGAATAATGAAAAACTGTTTTTT. The chain recombines TRBV5-6 with TRBJ1-4; weak D call: TRBD1 (6 bases). The germline V gene encodes CDR1 SGHDT and CDR2 YYEEEE. The CDR3 spans 16 residues. Trimming took off 0 bases at V and 4 bases at J, with 13 bases between the two ends.

The chain is built from TRBV4-2 and TRBJ1-1, with TRBD1 as a possible D gene (6 bases). Germline CDR1 reads LGHNA; CDR2 reads YNFKEQ. The ends were cut back, 4 bases at V and 3 bases at J, with 9 bases in the middle. The CDR3 covers 13 residues. This chain's CDR3 is CASSPRGDTEAFF. The CDR3 DNA is TGTGCCAGCAGCCCCAGGGGAGACACTGAAGCTTTCTTT.

V and J are TRBV5-4 and TRBJ1-2, with D possibly TRBD1 on 5 matching bases. The germline CDR1 and CDR2 sequences are SGHNT and YYREEE (reference sequence). CDR3 length equals 14 residues. V shed 0 bases and J shed 5 bases, with 11 bases lying between them. DNA of the CDR3: TGTGCCAGCAGCTTGGCCGGGGGTTCATATGGCTACACCTTC. Translation gives CASSLAGGSYGYTF.

V is TRBV30 and J is TRBJ2-1; TRBD1 aligns across 9 bases. CDR1 and CDR2 from the germline V gene are GTSNPN and SVGIG (reference sequence). This CDR3 spans 17 amino acids. V shed 2 bases, J shed 2 bases, and the junction held 10 bases outside the gene matches. The CDR3 loop reads CAWSTVGQGRTYNEQFF. In DNA, the CDR3 is TGTGCCTGGAGTACCGTGGGACAGGGAAGGACCTACAATGAGCAGTTCTTC.